Below, one T cell receptor (beta chain) is given with its context. Profiled with immunoSEQ multiplex PCR; TCRdb holds only in-frame clones, not every one. The sample yields roughly 1,500,000 clones, 97% to 99% seen once. Between the trimmed V and J ends, which lost 2 bases and 3 bases, there was a span of 6 bases. The CDR3 length is 13 residues. CDR1 is SGDLS and CDR2 is YYNGEE in the germline V gene. The data derive from a study of shared clonotypes between healthy human individuals. The sample comprised naive CD4+ T cells sorted from blood. Described subset: CD45RA+ positively selected. The gene calls are TRBV9 and TRBJ1-5; TRBD1 might be the D (5 bases). This clonotype was sampled from a young man in good health. CDR3 residues: CASSVTVNQPQHF. DNA for the CDR3: TGTGCCAGCAGCGTGACAGTCAATCAGCCCCAGCATTTT.